This passage covers 28 T cell receptor beta chains from one sample sequenced in a study of T cell repertoires in cytomegalovirus infection. Antigens of these TCRs are unknown. TCRdb itself ran the reads through MiXCR, one entry per CDR3 protein. The repertoire consists of approximately 390,000 distinct CDR3 sequences, with about 35% occurring once and the leading ten covering about 13%. The sample consisted of cultured PBMCs, taken from culture after CMV antigen stimulation. All receptors come from a human donor in good health (CMV status not recorded). Some clones in this sample may be carry-over from other donors' samples.

The gene calls are TRBV19 and TRBJ2-1; no definite D call. Germline V lookup: CDR1 LNHDA, CDR2 SQIVND (reference sequence). Trimming took 4 bases from V and 4 from J, leaving 8 bases between them. The CDR3 loop spans 13 amino acids. CDR3 DNA: TGTGCCAGTAGTAACAGACCGTACAATGAGCAGTTCTTC. Translated, it gives CASSNRPYNEQFF. Combining the CDR3 with reference TRBV19 and TRBJ2-1 gives the whole variable domain DGGITQSPKYLFRKEGQNVTLSCEQNLNHDAMYWYRQDPGQGLRLIYYSQIVNDFQKGDIAEGYSVSREKKESFPLTVTSAQKNPTAFYLCASSNRPYNEQFFGPGTRLTVL.

CDR3 loop: CASSSLAGEYNEQFF. The CDR3 nucleotides are TGTGCCAGCAGCTCATTAGCGGGAGAATACAATGAGCAGTTCTTC. This chain uses TRBV7-2 with TRBJ2-1; 9 nucleotides line up with TRBD2. The CDR3 runs 15 residues. In germline, CDR1 is SGHTA, CDR2 FQGNSA. V gave up 4 bases and J gave up 4 bases; unmatched junction bases: 5.

As for this clonotype: Germline is not matched at one junction end, which may reflect a read error. The chain links TRBV20-1 to TRBJ1-2; the match to TRBD1 covers 9 bases. The length of the CDR3 is 13 residues. The germline gives CDR1 DFQATT, CDR2 SNEGSKA (reference sequence). In DNA, the CDR3 is TGCGGTGCTAGTATGGTACAGGGGGCTGGCTACACCTTC. Translating gives CGASMVQGAGYTF.

This clonotype came up many times. This sequence joins TRBV7-2 and TRBJ2-4, with 7 nucleotides matching TRBD2. This CDR3 has 14 residues. Trimming removed 4 bases from V and 11 bases from J; junction bases left unmatched: 11. In germline, CDR1 is SGHTA, CDR2 FQGNSA. CDR3 region: CASSSPGAGPVQYF. CDR3 nucleotides: TGTGCCAGCAGCTCTCCCGGAGCGGGACCAGTTCAGTACTTC. Supplemented by reference TRBV7-2 and TRBJ2-4, the full variable domain reads GAGVSQSPSNKVTEKGKDVELRCDPISGHTALYWYRQSLGQGLEFLIYFQGNSAPDKSGLPSDRFSAERTGGSVSTLTIQRTQQEDSAVYLCASSSPGAGPVQYFGAGTRLSVL.

CDR3 nucleotide sequence: TGTGCCAGCACTCCGGACGGCTACGAGCAGTACTTC. Its protein is CASTPDGYEQYF. The gene calls are TRBV7-2 and TRBJ2-7; no clear D. This CDR3 has 12 residues. Trimming cost V 7 bases and J 3 bases, with 10 bases left between them. CDR1 and CDR2 (germline): SGHTA, FQGNSA.

The CDR3 reads CASSPMTGSSNQPQHF. The CDR3 DNA sequence: TGCGCCAGCAGCCCGATGACAGGGAGTAGCAATCAGCCCCAGCATTTT. The V gene is TRBV4-1, the J gene TRBJ1-5; 7 bases fit TRBD1. This CDR3 region has 16 residues. CDR1 MGHRA and CDR2 YSYEKL come from the germline V gene. The V segment lost 4 bases and the J segment 0 bases; nucleotides outside the gene matches: 6.

This chain joins TRBV5-6 and TRBJ2-1; D uncertain. The CDR3 contains 13 residues. Germline V gives CDR1 SGHDT, CDR2 YYEEEE. V shed 2 bases and J shed 3 bases, with 6 bases lying between them. CDR3 sequence: CASSFYYYNEQFF. As DNA, the CDR3 is TGTGCCAGCAGCTTTTACTACTACAATGAGCAGTTCTTC.

This clonotype has ten or more counts. The chain recombines TRBV7-2 with TRBJ1-1; 8 positions agree with TRBD1. This CDR3 has 14 amino acids. CDR1 is SGHTA, CDR2 FQGNSA, per germline. The V gene end was trimmed by 5 bases and the J gene end by 1 base; junction bases not matched to a gene: 3. CDR3 protein: CASSVRGRNTEAFF. CDR3 sequence (DNA): TGTGCCAGCAGCGTCAGGGGGCGGAACACTGAAGCTTTCTTT.

The chain joins TRBV6-6 to TRBJ2-3; a possible D gene is TRBD1 (5 bases). The CDR3 consists of 15 residues. The germline V gene has CDR1 MNHNY and CDR2 SVGAGI (reference sequence). Trimming stripped 2 bases from V and 2 bases from J, with 11 bases between. The CDR3 nucleotides are TGTGCCAGCAGTTACGGGGCTCGCGACACAGATACGCAGTATTTT. This sequence encodes CASSYGARDTDTQYF.

This clonotype was observed a handful of times. The chain carries TRBV6-1 and TRBJ1-6; tentative D call: TRBD1 (5 bases). The CDR3 consists of 13 residues. Trimming shortened V by 8 bases and J by 8 bases, and 13 bases separated the two germline ends. Germline V CDR1 and CDR2: MNHNS, SASEGT. CDR3 residues: CASLLRGDSPLHF. The DNA for the CDR3 is TGTGCCAGCCTCCTTCGGGGGGATTCACCCCTCCACTTT.

The chain carries TRBV23-1 and TRBJ1-5; 8 nucleotides match TRBD1. TRBV23-1 is filed as an ORF, its function uncertain. The CDR3 runs to 18 residues. The V gene end was trimmed by 4 bases and the J gene end by 2 bases; junction bases not matched to a gene: 13. The CDR3 nucleotides are TGCGCCAGCAGTCGCCCACGGGGCACAGGGGGGTGCAATCAGCCCCAGCATTTT. It specifies CASSRPRGTGGCNQPQHF.

The chain couples TRBV12-3 or TRBV12-4 to TRBJ2-7; D is undetermined. The CDR3 runs to 13 residues. Trimming shortened V by 1 base and J by 6 bases, and 10 bases separated the two germline ends. CDR3 loop: CASSLGTVLEQYV. DNA of the CDR3: TGTGCCAGCAGTTTAGGAACGGTGCTCGAGCAGTACGTC.

This chain uses TRBV6-6 with TRBJ2-5; 8 nucleotides line up with TRBD1. This CDR3 comprises 15 residues. Germline values: CDR1 MNHNY, CDR2 SVGAGI (reference sequence). V gave up 7 bases and J gave up 3 bases; unmatched junction bases: 10. The CDR3 here is CASILGQGEKETQYF. The CDR3, as DNA: TGTGCCAGCATTTTAGGACAGGGCGAGAAAGAGACCCAGTACTTC.

The V call is TRBV6-1, the J call TRBJ2-4; 7 bases are shared with TRBD2. The germline gives CDR1 MNHNS, CDR2 SASEGT. The CDR3 is 16 residues long. V lost 5 bases, J lost 1 base, and 8 bases stayed unmatched. The CDR3 is CASSYGLVDAKNIQYF. The CDR3 DNA follows: TGTGCCAGCAGTTACGGACTAGTCGATGCCAAAAACATTCAGTACTTC.

This clonotype appeared a few times. The chain links TRBV6-6 to TRBJ1-2, with a weak D call TRBD1 (5 bases). Trimming stripped 6 bases from V and 1 base from J, with 15 bases between. Germline V gives CDR1 MNHNY, CDR2 SVGAGI (reference sequence). The CDR3 extends over 15 amino acids. This CDR3 reads CASRSPQGYNYGYTF. Written as DNA, the CDR3 is TGTGCCAGCAGATCCCCTCAGGGCTATAACTATGGCTACACCTTC.

The CDR3 spells CASAPELYNEQFF. CDR3 bases: TGTGCTAGTGCCCCTGAACTCTACAATGAGCAGTTCTTC. The V gene is TRBV12-5, the J gene TRBJ2-1; D unclear. CDR3 length: 13 residues. The germline V and J ends were trimmed by 7 bases and 3 bases, with 10 bases remaining between them. Germline V gene lookup returns CDR1 LGHNT and CDR2 FRNRAP.

This clonotype was counted a single time. This sequence joins TRBV6-2 or TRBV6-3 and TRBJ2-1; a weak D match, TRBD1 (6 bases). CDR3 size: 12 residues. V gave up 3 bases and J gave up 7 bases, with 7 bases separating them. Germline V gene sequence: CDR1 MNHEY, CDR2 SVGEGT. In DNA, the CDR3 is TGTGCCAGCAGTTATCAGGGGAATGAGCAGTTCTTC. Protein sequence: CASSYQGNEQFF.

This clonotype was counted only a few times. The chain employs TRBV7-2 and TRBJ2-1; TRBD2 matches at 7 bases. Trimming removed 5 bases from V and 4 bases from J; junction bases left unmatched: 8. Germline CDR1 and CDR2: SGHTA and FQGNSA. The CDR3 sequence is 15 residues long. The CDR3 here is CASSPQIAGYNEQFF. The CDR3, as DNA: TGTGCCAGCAGCCCACAAATAGCGGGTTACAATGAGCAGTTCTTC.

This clonotype has only one observation. Likely a read error: the CDR3 ends without its conserved phenylalanine or tryptophan. V usage is TRBV4-3 and J usage is TRBJ1-1, with D uncertain. The CDR3 runs 13 residues. V was cut by 1 base and J by 1 base, with 4 bases left in between. Germline CDR1 LGHNA, CDR2 YSLEER. The CDR3 DNA is TGCGCCAGCAGCCAAGGCAGGAACACTGAAGCTTTCCTT. Amino acids: CASSQGRNTEAFL.

The rearrangement joins TRBV28 to TRBJ1-1; 8 bases line up with TRBD1. The CDR3 extends over 16 amino acids. Germline values: CDR1 MDHEN, CDR2 SYDVKM. V gave up 5 bases and J gave up 0 bases; unmatched junction bases: 8. CDR3 nucleotides: TGTGCCAGCAGTAATTTTTGGACAGGGCTGAACACTGAAGCTTTCTTT. It yields the protein CASSNFWTGLNTEAFF.

The sample holds a few counts of this clonotype. The chain recombines TRBV30 with TRBJ2-5; a weak D match, TRBD2 (5 bases). CDR3 length: 13 amino acids. The germline V gene encodes CDR1 GTSNPN and CDR2 SVGIG (reference sequence). Trimming left V 5 bases short and J 5 bases short, with 15 bases between. The CDR3 bases are TGTGCCTGGGCGGACTCCGCGGTGGAGACCCAGTACTTC. Residues: CAWADSAVETQYF.

This clonotype appeared a few times. The V call is TRBV11-2, the J call TRBJ2-1, with 8 bases matching TRBD2. V was clipped by 3 bases and J by 7 bases; unmatched bases: 8. The CDR3 totals 15 residues. Germline V gives CDR1 SGHAT, CDR2 FQNNGV. As DNA, the CDR3 is TGTGCCAGCAGCTTTGTACTAGCGGATCGGAATGAGCAGTTCTTC. Its translation is CASSFVLADRNEQFF.

V and J are TRBV6-5 and TRBJ1-1, with no clear D. V was cut by 0 bases and J by 0 bases, with 5 bases left in between. Germline V gene data show CDR1 as MNHEY and CDR2 as SVGAGI. CDR3 length: 14 residues. The CDR3 sequence is CASSYSYMNTEAFF. CDR3 coding DNA: TGTGCCAGCAGTTACTCGTACATGAACACTGAAGCTTTCTTT.

This clonotype was picked up a small number of times. The chain has TRBV29-1 and TRBJ2-6; D gene unclear. CDR1 is SQVTM and CDR2 is ANQGSEA in the germline V gene. This CDR3 has 12 amino acids. V lost 7 bases, J lost 3 bases, and 7 bases lay in between. The CDR3 coding sequence is TGCAGCGCTCTAGGTGGGGCCAACGTCCTGACTTTC. As protein: CSALGGANVLTF.

This clonotype showed up just once. The chain carries TRBV12-3 or TRBV12-4 and TRBJ1-5, with D possibly being TRBD1 (6 bases). V lost 7 bases, J lost 3 bases, and 19 bases lay in between. The CDR3 totals 16 residues. CDR3 sequence reads: CASTGRGGIVNQPQHF. For the CDR3, the DNA is TGTGCCAGCACCGGTCGAGGGGGAATCGTCAATCAGCCCCAGCATTTT.

This chain connects TRBV5-5 to TRBJ2-5; D is unclear. CDR1 is SGHKS, CDR2 YYEKEE, per germline (reference sequence). The CDR3 contains 12 residues. V lost 7 bases, J lost 4 bases, and 11 bases lay in between. CDR3: CASGHLRETQYF. Here the CDR3 DNA reads TGTGCCAGCGGCCACCTCCGAGAGACCCAGTACTTC.

The chain uses TRBV6-1 and TRBJ1-2; D call uncertain. The CDR3 is 12 residues long. CDR1 and CDR2 from the germline V gene are MNHNS and SASEGT. V lost 7 bases to trimming and J lost 7 bases, with 13 bases between them. The CDR3 protein is CASTDFFFGYTF. CDR3 sequence (DNA): TGTGCCAGCACCGACTTTTTTTTTGGCTACACCTTC.

The rearrangement links TRBV7-8 to TRBJ2-1; possibly TRBD2 for D (6 bases). V gave up 4 bases and J gave up 3 bases, with 16 bases separating them. The germline CDR1 and CDR2 sequences are SGHVS and FQNEAQ. The CDR3 covers 16 residues. The CDR3 DNA follows: TGTGCCAGCAGCTCCCATAGGCGGGAAAACTACAATGAGCAGTTCTTC. It encodes CASSSHRRENYNEQFF. Using reference TRBV7-8 and TRBJ2-1 for the parts outside the CDR3, the full variable domain is GAGVSQSPRYKVAKRGQDVALRCDPISGHVSLFWYQQALGQGPEFLTYFQNEAQLDKSGLPSDRFFAERPEGSVSTLKIQRTQQEDSAVYLCASSSHRRENYNEQFFGPGTRLTVL.